These 13 T cell receptor beta chains originate from one sample sequenced in a study of early T cells in non-severe SARS-CoV-2 infection. One entry per CDR3 protein, called by TCRdb with MiXCR from the 5' RACE reads. Of around 80,000 distinct CDR3 sequences in the sample, roughly 10% were seen once. Specimen: whole blood, collected at baseline. These TCRs come from an adult who was a healthcare worker with PCR-confirmed SARS-CoV-2 infection or an uninfected control (not recorded which).

This clonotype was seen only a few times. This rearrangement joins TRBV6-5 to TRBJ1-1, with a tentative D call TRBD1 (6 bases). V shed 5 bases and J shed 4 bases, with 17 bases lying between them. This CDR3 has 15 residues. CDR1 is MNHEY and CDR2 is SVGAGI in the germline V gene. CDR3 nucleotide sequence: TGTGCCAGCAGTCCAGGTTGGGGACAAGGCACTGAAGCTTTCTTT. Its protein is CASSPGWGQGTEAFF.

This clonotype occurred many times. At one end the junction does not follow the germline gene, possibly because of a read error. CDR3 nucleotides: TGTGCCAGCAGCTTGGGGACCGGGGGGACCCCAGAGTCCCAGTACTTC. Translation gives CASSLGTGGTPESQYF. The chain joins TRBV5-5 to TRBJ2-5; 7 bases map to TRBD2. The CDR3 extends over 16 amino acids. Germline CDR1 SGHKS, CDR2 YYEKEE (reference sequence).

This clonotype was counted between two and nine times. The chain recombines TRBV9 with TRBJ1-3; D remains unclear. The CDR3 contains 12 residues. Germline V CDR1 and CDR2: SGDLS, YYNGEE. Trimming took off 0 bases at V and 4 bases at J, with 2 bases between the two ends. CDR3 protein: CASSVDGNTIYF. CDR3 DNA sequence: TGTGCCAGCAGCGTAGACGGAAACACCATATATTTT.

This sequence joins TRBV6-1 and TRBJ2-7; D not resolved. The germline V gene has CDR1 MNHNS and CDR2 SASEGT. The V gene lost 6 bases and the J gene lost 2 bases, with 8 bases spanning the gap. This CDR3 has 12 residues. The CDR3 protein is CASRDGAYEQYF. The CDR3 DNA reads TGTGCCAGCAGAGACGGTGCCTACGAGCAGTACTTC.

This clonotype turned up a few times. The chain joins TRBV5-6 to TRBJ2-5; D is unresolved. The V end was cut by 0 bases, the J end by 2 bases, with 11 bases between. The V gene's germline CDR1 is SGHDT and CDR2 YYEEEE. This CDR3 spans 15 amino acids. The CDR3 protein is CASSLVRTDQETQYF. CDR3 DNA sequence: TGTGCCAGCAGCTTGGTCCGGACGGATCAAGAGACCCAGTACTTC.

The chain recombines TRBV11-1 with TRBJ1-4, with D perhaps TRBD1 (6 bases). Germline-derived CDR1 and CDR2 are SGHAT and FQDESV (reference sequence). There are 12 residues in the CDR3. V was clipped by 3 bases and J by 8 bases, with 7 bases between them. The CDR3 nucleotides read TGTGCCAGCAGCTTCCAGGGGGAAAAACTGTTTTTT. Residues: CASSFQGEKLFF.

The chain uses TRBV15 and TRBJ2-5; D possibly uses TRBD1 or TRBD2 (5 bases each). CDR1 and CDR2 (germline): LNHNV, YYDKDF (reference sequence). This CDR3 contains 14 residues. With 1 base removed from V and 0 bases from J, the gap between germline ends came to 6 bases. The CDR3 bases are TGTGCCACCAGCAGAGGGGGGTACCAAGAGACCCAGTACTTC. It encodes CATSRGGYQETQYF.

The chain couples TRBV2 to TRBJ1-2; D is uncertain. V was shortened by 4 bases and J by 4 bases, with 7 bases between the two germline ends. The CDR3 is 12 amino acids. CDR1 and CDR2 from the germline V gene are SNHLY and FYNNEI. The CDR3 spells CASSADLYGYTF. The CDR3 DNA sequence: TGTGCCAGCAGTGCGGATCTCTATGGCTACACCTTC.

This clonotype was counted between two and nine times. The V and J genes are TRBV7-2 and TRBJ1-6; maybe TRBD1 (5 bases). Germline assignment: CDR1 SGHTA and CDR2 FQGNSA. The V gene lost 3 bases and the J gene lost 5 bases, with 11 bases spanning the gap. CDR3 length equals 15 residues. The CDR3 DNA sequence: TGTGCCAGCAGCTTGGGGAGGGGACATAATTCACCCCTCCACTTT. Translated: CASSLGRGHNSPLHF.

This clonotype came up a few times. CDR3 protein: CASSGPGWDTQYF. The CDR3, as DNA: TGTGCCAGTTCAGGTCCGGGATGGGATACGCAGTATTTT. The chain couples TRBV19 to TRBJ2-3; possibly TRBD2 for D (5 bases). This CDR3 is 13 amino acids long. CDR1 is LNHDA, CDR2 SQIVND, per germline (reference sequence). The V end lost 8 bases, the J end lost 6 bases, and 15 bases lay between the germline ends.

The sample holds many counts of this clonotype. This chain connects TRBV18 to TRBJ2-7; 9 nucleotides match TRBD1. The CDR3 is 16 residues long. CDR1 and CDR2 (germline): KGHSH, LQKENI. Unmatched junction bases numbered 7, after V lost 0 bases and J lost 4 bases. The CDR3 DNA is TGTGCCAGCTCACCACCTATGAGGACAGGGGATTACGAGCAGTACTTC. Its protein product is CASSPPMRTGDYEQYF.

This clonotype occurred a few times. V and J are TRBV2 and TRBJ2-3; 8 bases line up with TRBD2. The CDR3 covers 13 residues. Germline loops: CDR1 SNHLY, CDR2 FYNNEI. The junction had 1 base not matched to a gene; V was cut back by 3 bases and J by 5 bases. The CDR3 DNA reads as TGTGCCAGCAGTGACCTAGCGGGAGATACGCAGTATTTT. The encoded protein is CASSDLAGDTQYF.

The CDR3 sequence is CASTKGLWDEKLFF. The DNA for the CDR3 is TGTGCCAGCACCAAGGGGCTGTGGGACGAAAAACTGTTTTTT. The chain has TRBV12-3 or TRBV12-4 and TRBJ1-4, with D possibly being TRBD1 (5 bases). The CDR3 sequence is 14 residues long. V was shortened by 7 bases and J by 8 bases, with 17 bases between the two germline ends.